This T cell receptor beta chain was documented in a study of shared clonotypes between healthy human individuals. The wider study: Donors were a couple of women and three men aged 18 to 49. Study outcomes and limitations: On the whole, naive subsets had larger estimated richness than memory subsets had. Some clonotypes were shared by all four sorted-subset donors, while others were not shared. The non-shared ones had lower generation probabilities than the shared ones.

This table comes from immunoSEQ multiplex PCR, and its TCRdb copy is limited to in-frame clones, with some not included. The table records under 2,000,000 clones, roughly 94% of them present only once. CD45RO-negative, CCR7-positively selected cells formed the naive CD8 fraction, excluding terminally differentiated effector memory CD45RA+ cells. Those who donated were healthy HIV-negative adults, with no recent acute infections or vaccinations reported. Trimming removed 6 bases at V and 8 bases at J, with 16 bases between. Germline V lookup: CDR1 SEHNR, CDR2 FQNEAQ (reference sequence). The CDR3 has 13 residues. Points on this clone: The antigen is unknown.

V and J are TRBV7-9 and TRBJ1-1; D unclear. The source of this sequence is a man aged 18 to 29 in good health. The specimen sequenced was naive CD8+ T cells sorted from blood. CDR3 sequence reads: CASSPNMGWEAFF. CDR3 DNA: TGTGCCAGCAGTCCTAACATGGGATGGGAAGCTTTCTTT.